The next 29 T cell receptor beta chains were all read from a single sample in a study of shared clonotypes between healthy human individuals. Assay used: immunoSEQ multiplex PCR; TCRdb lists only in-frame clones, some missing. The repertoire includes around 690,000 clones, less than 95% of them detected once, and 34% sits in the top ten. Sequences were obtained from memory CD8+ T cells from PBMCs. As for subset: CD45RO+ cells pooled with CCR7-negative TemRA cells. These receptors were taken from a man aged 18 to 29 in good health. Some clones in this sample may be carry-over from other donors' samples.

The rearrangement joins TRBV7-8 to TRBJ2-7; 7 bases match TRBD1. Germline-derived CDR1 and CDR2 are SGHVS and FQNEAQ. CDR3 length: 16 amino acids. V dropped 5 bases and J dropped 4; count of bases not matched to a gene: 14. In DNA form, the CDR3 reads TGTGCCAGCAGCGCCCGAGAGACAGGGACATTGTACGAGCAGTACTTC. Its translation: CASSARETGTLYEQYF.

The chain joins TRBV7-8 to TRBJ1-5; 7 bases fit TRBD1. The germline V gene has CDR1 SGHVS and CDR2 FQNEAQ. V shed 0 bases, J shed 2 bases, and the junction held 4 bases outside the gene matches. This CDR3 comprises 16 residues. CDR3 sequence reads: CASSLAPRGGNQPQHF. The CDR3 DNA reads TGTGCCAGCAGCTTAGCACCCAGGGGGGGCAATCAGCCCCAGCATTTT.

V and J are TRBV7-6 and TRBJ2-3, with D tentatively TRBD1 (6 bases). The germline V gene has CDR1 SGHVS and CDR2 FNYEAQ. Trimming removed 6 bases from V and 2 bases from J, with 12 bases in between. CDR3 size: 14 residues. The CDR3 here is CASSFDRITDTQYF. CDR3 DNA: TGTGCCAGCAGTTTCGACAGGATCACAGATACGCAGTATTTT.

The V call is TRBV7-9, the J call TRBJ1-2, with no clear D. The CDR3 has 13 residues. The V gene lost 2 bases and the J gene lost 10 bases, with 14 bases spanning the gap. Germline CDR1 is SEHNR and CDR2 is FQNEAQ (reference sequence). The CDR3 reads CASSLIRPWAYTF. CDR3 DNA: TGTGCCAGCAGCTTAATCCGGCCCTGGGCCTACACCTTC.

The V call is TRBV11-2, the J call TRBJ1-2, with TRBD1 as a possible D gene (5 bases). Germline assignment: CDR1 SGHAT and CDR2 FQNNGV. The V end lost 1 base, the J end lost 14 bases, and 29 bases lay between the germline ends. The CDR3 spans 17 residues. The DNA of the CDR3 is TGTGCCAGCAGCTTAGCCGGGGGGGGTAGGGACCTCGGATTCGGAACCTTC. Translation: CASSLAGGGRDLGFGTF.

CDR3 sequence (DNA): TGTGCCAGCAGCTCCCACAGGGGGTCCTACGAGCAGTACTTC. It translates to CASSSHRGSYEQYF. V gene TRBV7-7 combines with J gene TRBJ2-7, with TRBD1 matching over 8 bases. Germline V gene data show CDR1 as SSHAT and CDR2 as FNYEAQ (reference sequence). The CDR3 is made up of 14 amino acids. Unmatched junction bases numbered 3, after V lost 4 bases and J lost 1 base. Looking up the rest from reference TRBV7-7 and TRBJ2-7 gives the full variable domain: GAGVSQSPRYKVTKRGQDVTLRCDPISSHATLYWYQQALGQGPEFLTYFNYEAQPDKSGLPSDRFSAERPEGSISTLTIQRTEQRDSAMYRCASSSHRGSYEQYFGPGTRLTVT.

The chain joins TRBV28 to TRBJ2-7; 7 nucleotides agree with TRBD2. CDR3 length equals 13 residues. The V gene's germline CDR1 is MDHEN and CDR2 SYDVKM. V gave up 8 bases and J gave up 4 bases; unmatched junction bases: 8. Written as DNA, the CDR3 is TGTGCCAGCCTTGATCGGGACTATTACGAGCAGTACTTC. Amino acids: CASLDRDYYEQYF.

The chain carries TRBV6-5 and TRBJ2-7, with a possible D match to TRBD2 (5 bases). CDR1 and CDR2 (germline): MNHEY, SVGAGI. The CDR3 covers 13 residues. V was shortened by 5 bases and J by 3 bases, with 11 bases between the two germline ends. The CDR3 region is CASSPRDLYEQYF. The CDR3 DNA is TGTGCCAGCAGTCCCCGGGATCTCTACGAGCAGTACTTC.

V is TRBV25-1 and J is TRBJ2-7, with TRBD1 as a possible D gene (5 bases). Trimming removed 2 bases from V and 3 bases from J, with 8 bases in between. Germline CDR1 MGHDK, CDR2 SYGVNS. The CDR3 is made up of 13 amino acids. CDR3: CASSETGFYEQYF. For the CDR3, the DNA is TGTGCCAGCAGTGAAACAGGTTTCTACGAGCAGTACTTC.

The rearrangement joins TRBV27 to TRBJ1-1; D unclear. V lost 3 bases and J lost 6, with 14 bases in between. This CDR3 region has 14 residues. CDR1 and CDR2 (germline): MNHEY, SMNVEV (reference sequence). CDR3 amino acids: CASSFLFTLPEAFF. For the CDR3, the DNA is TGTGCCAGCAGTTTCCTGTTCACCCTACCTGAAGCTTTCTTT.

The chain combines TRBV27 with TRBJ2-3; D gene unclear. V lost 4 bases and J lost 4, with 15 bases in between. Germline loops: CDR1 MNHEY, CDR2 SMNVEV (reference sequence). The CDR3 is 15 residues long. CDR3 sequence (DNA): TGTGCCAGCAGTTGGTCAGTCCGGTTGGCAGATACGCAGTATTTT. As protein: CASSWSVRLADTQYF.

In this sample, this clone turned up a few times. The chain carries TRBV29-1 and TRBJ1-1; a weak D match, TRBD1 (6 bases). Germline CDR1 SQVTM, CDR2 ANQGSEA. The CDR3 consists of 12 residues. V lost 8 bases, J lost 1 base, and 11 bases lay in between. The CDR3 DNA reads as TGCAGCACCGGGACACCGAACACTGAAGCTTTCTTT. Its translation is CSTGTPNTEAFF.

The CDR3 DNA sequence: TGTGCCAGCAGTGAGTTACGACAGGGGTTGGGTGAGCAGTACTTC. Amino acids: CASSELRQGLGEQYF. The V and J genes are TRBV25-1 and TRBJ2-7, with 8 bases lining up with TRBD1. V gave up 3 bases and J gave up 7 bases; unmatched junction bases: 11. This CDR3 comprises 15 residues. The germline V gene has CDR1 MGHDK and CDR2 SYGVNS.

Here the CDR3 DNA reads TGTGCCAGCAGCTTAGATCTCGGACTAGCGAGGGGCTCAGATACGCAGTATTTT. It yields the protein CASSLDLGLARGSDTQYF. The V and J genes are TRBV11-2 and TRBJ2-3, with 9 positions matching TRBD2. J lost 4 bases, V lost 0 bases, and 11 bases had no gene match. CDR3 length: 18 residues. Per the germline V gene, CDR1 is SGHAT and CDR2 is FQNNGV.

The CDR3 DNA is TGTGCCAGTAGTAACAGCATTAATGAAAAACTGTTTTTT. This sequence encodes CASSNSINEKLFF. The rearrangement uses TRBV19 and TRBJ1-4; the D is unclear. CDR3 length equals 13 residues. In germline, CDR1 is LNHDA, CDR2 SQIVND (reference sequence). The germline V and J ends were trimmed by 4 bases and 4 bases, with 7 bases remaining between them.

The V call is TRBV28, the J call TRBJ1-4, with D tentatively TRBD1 (6 bases). V shed 5 bases and J shed 7 bases, with 17 bases lying between them. Looked up from germline, CDR1 is MDHEN and CDR2 is SYDVKM. There are 15 residues in the CDR3. The CDR3 here is CASSLTGIVGEKLFF. CDR3 DNA: TGTGCCAGCAGTCTCACAGGGATTGTGGGTGAAAAACTGTTTTTT.

The chain is built from TRBV2 and TRBJ2-7, with 10 bases fitting TRBD1. The CDR3 covers 13 residues. Germline trimming cut 7 bases from V and 2 bases from J; bases unmatched to any gene: 2. CDR1 and CDR2 from the germline V gene are SNHLY and FYNNEI. The CDR3, as DNA: TGTGCCAGCAAAGGGACAGGGGCCTACGAGCAGTACTTC. This translates into CASKGTGAYEQYF.

This clone is a singleton in its sample. Other DNA variants within this sample encode the same CDR3. V and J are TRBV27 and TRBJ2-7; TRBD1 matches 9 bases. Germline-derived CDR1 and CDR2 are MNHEY and SMNVEV (reference sequence). This CDR3 has 13 amino acids. Losses at the gene ends were 6 bases for V and 2 bases for J; bases not matched to a gene: 2. In DNA form, the CDR3 reads TGTGCCAGCAGGGGACAGGGCGCCTACGAGCAGTACTTC. Amino acid sequence: CASRGQGAYEQYF.

The V call is TRBV5-6, the J call TRBJ1-4; maybe TRBD1 (6 bases). The CDR3 covers 16 residues. Trimming took off 7 bases at V and 5 bases at J, with 21 bases between the two ends. Germline V gives CDR1 SGHDT, CDR2 YYEEEE. CDR3 nucleotides: TGTGCCAGCGGGCGACAGGCCCAGGGGATAAATGAAAAACTGTTTTTT. This gives the protein CASGRQAQGINEKLFF.

The chain is built from TRBV4-2 and TRBJ2-1, with D perhaps given as TRBD1 or TRBD2 (5 bases each). This CDR3 region has 18 residues. Germline loops: CDR1 LGHNA, CDR2 YNFKEQ. V lost 2 bases and J 5 bases, leaving 22 bases between the germline ends. DNA of the CDR3: TGTGCCAGCAGCCAACACACCCGGACTCTAGGGGCCAACAATGAGCAGTTCTTC. This sequence encodes CASSQHTRTLGANNEQFF.

The CDR3 DNA follows: TGTGCCAGCAGCGTAGGGCCCTCAGACAGCTATGGCTACACCTTC. This sequence encodes CASSVGPSDSYGYTF. The chain is built from TRBV9 and TRBJ1-2; D possibly corresponds to TRBD1 (5 bases). Germline CDR1 and CDR2: SGDLS and YYNGEE. CDR3 size: 15 residues. Trimming removed 0 bases from V and 4 bases from J, with 13 bases in between.

The gene calls are TRBV6-5 and TRBJ1-2, with 8 bases fitting TRBD1. Germline-derived CDR1 and CDR2 are MNHEY and SVGAGI. CDR3 length: 15 amino acids. J gave up 4 bases and V 6 bases, and 10 bases lay outside the gene matches. The DNA of the CDR3 is TGTGCCAGCAGACCTGACAGGGGTCCCATCTATGGCTACACCTTC. It translates to CASRPDRGPIYGYTF.

This sequence joins TRBV4-3 and TRBJ1-2; D is possibly TRBD1 (5 bases). This CDR3 has 13 amino acids. The V and J ends lost 4 bases and 7 bases respectively, with 13 bases between them. Germline V CDR1 and CDR2: LGHNA, YSLEER. This CDR3 is CASSPGTLGGYTF. The CDR3 DNA sequence: TGCGCCAGCAGCCCCGGGACGTTGGGTGGCTACACCTTC.

The chain uses TRBV7-9 and TRBJ1-1; D not resolved. This CDR3 comprises 15 residues. V was trimmed by 5 bases and J by 7 bases, leaving 20 bases between them. From germline, CDR1 is SEHNR and CDR2 FQNEAQ (reference sequence). CDR3 nucleotide sequence: TGTGCCAGCAGCCCACCTCGCGCAGTATCTAATGAAGCTTTCTTT. Protein: CASSPPRAVSNEAFF.

This chain uses TRBV4-3 with TRBJ2-5; TRBD1 matches at 8 bases. The J segment lost 7 bases and the V segment lost 4 bases, leaving 8 bases of the junction unmatched. Germline CDR1 and CDR2: LGHNA and YSLEER. There are 14 residues in the CDR3. The CDR3 region has the DNA TGCGCCAGCAGCCCCCTACAGGGGGACGGGACCCAGTACTTC. This gives the protein CASSPLQGDGTQYF.

This sequence joins TRBV4-1 and TRBJ2-7, with a tentative D call TRBD1 (6 bases). The length of the CDR3 is 15 residues. Germline V gene data show CDR1 as MGHRA and CDR2 as YSYEKL. Trimming removed 4 bases from V and 6 bases from J, with 19 bases in between. As DNA, the CDR3 is TGCGCCAGCAGCCCGAATGGACGCAGGGGTGGCGAGCAGTACTTC. It yields the protein CASSPNGRRGGEQYF.

The V gene is TRBV4-1, the J gene TRBJ2-7, with D unresolved. The V gene's germline CDR1 is MGHRA and CDR2 YSYEKL. Between the trimmed V and J ends, which lost 5 bases and 6 bases, there was a span of 17 bases. The length of the CDR3 is 14 residues. The DNA for the CDR3 is TGCGCCAGCAGCTTGCAAGTGAAAACGGCCGAGCAGTACTTC. Translation gives CASSLQVKTAEQYF.

The table lists this clone with many counts. The chain couples TRBV29-1 to TRBJ1-4; unclear D gene. V was shortened by 3 bases and J by 10 bases, with 3 bases between the two germline ends. Germline CDR1 SQVTM, CDR2 ANQGSEA. CDR3 size: 9 residues. CDR3 in amino acids: CSVDGKLFF. Here the CDR3 DNA reads TGCAGCGTTGATGGAAAACTGTTTTTT.

The chain employs TRBV9 and TRBJ1-2, with D possibly matching TRBD1 (6 bases). The CDR3 covers 15 residues. Per germline, CDR1 SGDLS and CDR2 YYNGEE. Trimming removed 4 bases from V and 1 base from J, with 14 bases in between. The DNA for the CDR3 is TGTGCCAGCAGCCCCTCGGACAGTTATAACTATGGCTACACCTTC. Translated: CASSPSDSYNYGYTF.